This T cell receptor beta chain was documented in a study of T cells after yellow fever vaccination. V gave up 4 bases and J gave up 2 bases; unmatched junction bases: 4. The CDR3 covers 14 residues. Looked up from germline, CDR1 is LNHDA and CDR2 is SQIVND (reference sequence). This clonotype has just a few counts. Its antigen remains unknown. The study made its TCR cDNA through 5'RACE template switching. That step introduced a universal primer site along with UMIs. In TCRdb, the 5' RACE reads were re-called with MiXCR into one record per CDR3 protein. The repertoire has around 590,000 distinct CDR3 sequences, roughly an eighth of them found once; the top ten carry about 15%. Study-level results: On re-exposure, the response was weaker but peaked faster, at day 5 versus 15. A small proportion of clonotypes was detected in both the CD4 and CD8 compartments. Abundant bulk-population clonotypes could contaminate the FACS-sorted repertoires.

V gene TRBV19 combines with J gene TRBJ2-7; TRBD1 aligns across 8 bases. Sequencing used PBMCs, obtained on the day of the yellow fever booster vaccination. This sequence originates from a man aged 30 to 45 who received the YFV17D yellow fever vaccine. CDR3 in DNA: TGTGCCAGTAGTAACAGGGGGATTACCTACGAGCAGTACTTC. Protein product: CASSNRGITYEQYF.